The sequence of this TCR beta chain was determined in a study of blood T cell repertoires in COVID-19. The wider study: Samples taken during acute and convalescent COVID-19 were collected in the United States, Italy and Spain.

As processed by the authors: Using reference gene primer amplification, nucleated cell counts were estimated. Some clones are missing from TCRdb's copy, which holds only in-frame ones; the method was immunoSEQ multiplex PCR. That table gives V, J and clone size, and the DNA gave D and trimming. The sample lists around 180,000 clones, roughly nine tenths seen once, with roughly 2.9% in the top ten. The sample comprised peripheral blood. The receptor comes from a woman between 25 and 40 years old with active or convalescent COVID-19.

CDR3 nucleotides: TGTGCCAGCAGGGCCAGGGAGGACTATGGCTACACCTTC. Encoded protein: CASRAREDYGYTF. The chain combines TRBV28 with TRBJ1-2; possibly TRBD1 for D (5 bases). V was shortened by 6 bases and J by 3 bases, with 11 bases between the two germline ends. CDR1 and CDR2 from the germline V gene are MDHEN and SYDVKM. The CDR3 consists of 13 residues.